This entry lists 3 T cell receptor beta chains sequenced from one sample in a study of blood T cell repertoires in COVID-19. Data came from immunoSEQ multiplex PCR; TCRdb stores just in-frame clones and leaves some out. The repertoire holds nearly 55,000 clones, with 65% to 80% as singletons. Sequenced: peripheral blood. All receptors derive from a human donor with active or convalescent COVID-19. The donor label of this sample is uncertain.

This clone has ten or more counts. V is TRBV30 and J is TRBJ1-1; a possible D gene is TRBD1 (5 bases). In germline, CDR1 is GTSNPN, CDR2 SVGIG (reference sequence). V was trimmed by 3 bases and J by 5 bases, leaving 13 bases between them. This CDR3 contains 13 residues. The CDR3 DNA reads TGTGCCTGGAGCTACAGGACGGCGACTGAAGCTTTCTTT. Its translation: CAWSYRTATEAFF.

This clone occurred a few times. J is TRBJ1-2 and V is TRBV6-1; the D is unclear. The CDR3 is 13 residues long. Germline loops: CDR1 MNHNS, CDR2 SASEGT. V lost 3 bases and J 3 bases, leaving 8 bases between the germline ends. The CDR3 nucleotides read TGTGCCAGCAGTGACAGCGCATACTATGGCTACACCTTC. Amino acid sequence: CASSDSAYYGYTF.

The genes are TRBV9 and TRBJ2-1; perhaps TRBD1 as D (7 bases). Trimming stripped 4 bases from V and 5 bases from J, with 16 bases between. The CDR3 consists of 15 residues. In germline, CDR1 is SGDLS, CDR2 YYNGEE. The CDR3 sequence: CASSPGGPTHNEQFF. The CDR3 DNA reads as TGTGCCAGCAGCCCAGGGGGGCCCACCCACAATGAGCAGTTCTTC.